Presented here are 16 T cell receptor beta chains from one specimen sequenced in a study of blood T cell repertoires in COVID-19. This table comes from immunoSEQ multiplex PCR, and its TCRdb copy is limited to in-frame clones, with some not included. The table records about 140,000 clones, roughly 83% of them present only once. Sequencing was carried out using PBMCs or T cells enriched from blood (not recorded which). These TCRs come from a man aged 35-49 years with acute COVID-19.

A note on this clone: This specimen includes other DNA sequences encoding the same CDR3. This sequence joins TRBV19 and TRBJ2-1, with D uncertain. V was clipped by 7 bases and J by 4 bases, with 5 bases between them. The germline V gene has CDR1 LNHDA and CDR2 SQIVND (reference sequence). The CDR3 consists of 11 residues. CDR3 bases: TGTGCCAGTAAATCTTACAATGAGCAGTTCTTC. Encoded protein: CASKSYNEQFF.

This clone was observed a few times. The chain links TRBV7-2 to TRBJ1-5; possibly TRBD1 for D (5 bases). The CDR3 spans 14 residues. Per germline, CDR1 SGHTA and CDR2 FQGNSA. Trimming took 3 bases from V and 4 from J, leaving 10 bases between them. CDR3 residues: CASSLVGVNQPQHF. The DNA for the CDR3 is TGTGCCAGCAGCTTGGTAGGGGTTAATCAGCCCCAGCATTTT.

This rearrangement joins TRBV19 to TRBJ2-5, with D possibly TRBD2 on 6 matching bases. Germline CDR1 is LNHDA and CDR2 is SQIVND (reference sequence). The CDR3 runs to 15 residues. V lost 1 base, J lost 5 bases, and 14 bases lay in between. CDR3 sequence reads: CASSIGAGRVETQYF. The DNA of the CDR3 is TGTGCCAGTAGTATAGGGGCGGGAAGGGTGGAGACCCAGTACTTC.

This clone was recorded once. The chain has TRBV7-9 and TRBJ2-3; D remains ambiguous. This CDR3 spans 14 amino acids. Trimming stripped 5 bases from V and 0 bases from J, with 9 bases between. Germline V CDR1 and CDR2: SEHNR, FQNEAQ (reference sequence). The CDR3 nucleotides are TGTGCCAGCAGCCCGAGAATTAGCACAGATACGCAGTATTTT. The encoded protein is CASSPRISTDTQYF.

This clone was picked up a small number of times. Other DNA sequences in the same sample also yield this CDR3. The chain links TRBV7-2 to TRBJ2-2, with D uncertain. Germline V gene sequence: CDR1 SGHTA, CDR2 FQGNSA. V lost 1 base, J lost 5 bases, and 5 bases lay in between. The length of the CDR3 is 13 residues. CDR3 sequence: CASSLVETGELFF. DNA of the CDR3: TGTGCCAGCAGCTTAGTTGAGACCGGGGAGCTGTTTTTT.

CDR3 sequence: CASSQDAGGKDEQYF. In DNA form, the CDR3 reads TGCGCCAGCAGCCAAGATGCGGGGGGAAAAGACGAGCAGTACTTC. J is TRBJ2-7 and V is TRBV4-3, with TRBD2 matching over 8 bases. Germline trimming cut 0 bases from V and 5 bases from J; bases unmatched to any gene: 6. The germline V gene encodes CDR1 LGHNA and CDR2 YSLEER. The CDR3 has 15 residues.

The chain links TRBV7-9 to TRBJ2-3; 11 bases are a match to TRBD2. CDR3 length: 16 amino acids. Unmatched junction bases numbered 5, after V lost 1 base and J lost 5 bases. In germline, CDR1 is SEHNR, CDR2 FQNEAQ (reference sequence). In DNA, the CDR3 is TGTGCCAGCAGCTTAGTTAGCGGGGGGGCTAAAGATACGCAGTATTTT. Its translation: CASSLVSGGAKDTQYF.

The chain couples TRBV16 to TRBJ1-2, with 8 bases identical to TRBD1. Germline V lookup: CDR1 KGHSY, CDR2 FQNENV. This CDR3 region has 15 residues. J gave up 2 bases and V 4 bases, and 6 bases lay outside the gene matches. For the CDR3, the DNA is TGTGCCAGCAGCCTTGGGACAGGCCTGAACTATGGCTACACCTTC. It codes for CASSLGTGLNYGYTF.

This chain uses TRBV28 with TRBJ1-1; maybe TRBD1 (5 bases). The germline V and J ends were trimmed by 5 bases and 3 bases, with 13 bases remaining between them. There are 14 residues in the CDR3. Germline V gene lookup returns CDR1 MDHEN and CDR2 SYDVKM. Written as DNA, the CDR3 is TGTGCCAGCAGTAGGTACGCCAGGGACACTGAAGCTTTCTTT. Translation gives CASSRYARDTEAFF.

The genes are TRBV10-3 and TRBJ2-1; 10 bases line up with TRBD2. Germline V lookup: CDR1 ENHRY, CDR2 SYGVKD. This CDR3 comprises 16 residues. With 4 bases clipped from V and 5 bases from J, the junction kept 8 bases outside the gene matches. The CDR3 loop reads CAISALGTSANNEQFF. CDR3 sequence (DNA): TGTGCCATCAGTGCCCTCGGGACTAGCGCAAACAATGAGCAGTTCTTC.

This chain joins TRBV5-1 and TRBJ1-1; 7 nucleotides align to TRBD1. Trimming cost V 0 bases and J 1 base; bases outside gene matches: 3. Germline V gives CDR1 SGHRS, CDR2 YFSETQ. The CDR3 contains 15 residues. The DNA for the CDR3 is TGCGCCAGCAGCTTGGAGGGGGCGCAGAACACTGAAGCTTTCTTT. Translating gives CASSLEGAQNTEAFF.

The CDR3 coding sequence is TGTGCCAGCAGCGTAGGCGGGACAGGAAACAATGAGCAGTTCTTC. It is translated as CASSVGGTGNNEQFF. The rearrangement joins TRBV9 to TRBJ2-1, with 8 bases lining up with TRBD1. V shed 0 bases and J 5 bases; nucleotides not matched to a gene: 4. Germline CDR1 reads SGDLS; CDR2 reads YYNGEE. CDR3 length: 15 residues.

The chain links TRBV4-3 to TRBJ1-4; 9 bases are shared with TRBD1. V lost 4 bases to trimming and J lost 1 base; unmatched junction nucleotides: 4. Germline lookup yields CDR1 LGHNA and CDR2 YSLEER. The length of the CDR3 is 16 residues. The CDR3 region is CASSRGTGRTNEKLFF. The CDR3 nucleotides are TGCGCCAGCAGCCGGGGGACAGGGAGAACTAATGAAAAACTGTTTTTT.

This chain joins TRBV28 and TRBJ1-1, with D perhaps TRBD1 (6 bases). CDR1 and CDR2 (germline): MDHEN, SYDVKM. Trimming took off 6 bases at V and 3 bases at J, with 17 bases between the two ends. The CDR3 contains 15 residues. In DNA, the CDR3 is TGTGCCAGCAGGGCATTACAGGGTAGGGACACTGAAGCTTTCTTT. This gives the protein CASRALQGRDTEAFF.

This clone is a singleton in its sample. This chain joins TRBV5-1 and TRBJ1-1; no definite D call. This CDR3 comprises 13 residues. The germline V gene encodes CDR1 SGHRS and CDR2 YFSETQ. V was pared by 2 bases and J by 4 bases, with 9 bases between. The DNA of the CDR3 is TGCGCCAGCAGCTTTGGCGAGGGCACTGAAGCTTTCTTT. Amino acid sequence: CASSFGEGTEAFF.

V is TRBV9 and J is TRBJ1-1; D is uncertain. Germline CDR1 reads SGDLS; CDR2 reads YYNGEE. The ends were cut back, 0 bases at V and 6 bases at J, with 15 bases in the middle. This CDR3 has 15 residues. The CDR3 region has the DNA TGTGCCAGCAGCGTAGGACTACTGAAGGGAGCTGAAGCTTTCTTT. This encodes CASSVGLLKGAEAFF.